Below are 8 T cell receptor beta chains sequenced from a single sample in a study of blood T cell repertoires in COVID-19. Libraries were prepared by immunoSEQ multiplex PCR; TCRdb keeps only in-frame clonotypes and omits some of them. The repertoire includes 120,000 or so clones, about 80% of them detected once, and about 11% sits in the top ten. The sequenced sample consisted of peripheral blood. These receptors were taken from a man aged 55 to 70 with acute or convalescent COVID-19.

This clone was counted between two and nine times. The chain combines TRBV27 with TRBJ2-7; maybe TRBD2 (5 bases). The CDR3 loop spans 15 amino acids. V was cut by 7 bases and J by 2 bases, with 18 bases left in between. The germline V gene has CDR1 MNHEY and CDR2 SMNVEV (reference sequence). The CDR3 DNA reads TGTGCCAGCACCCCCGGTCACGGGATGGCCTACGAGCAGTACTTC. This gives the protein CASTPGHGMAYEQYF.

The chain links TRBV28 to TRBJ1-2; D gene uncertain. The CDR3 runs to 14 residues. CDR1 and CDR2 (germline): MDHEN, SYDVKM. Trimming took 1 base from V and 7 from J, leaving 13 bases between them. CDR3 nucleotides: TGTGCCAGCAGTTTATCTACCCTCTTCTTTGGCTACACCTTC. It codes for CASSLSTLFFGYTF.

This clone appeared a single time. The V call is TRBV6-5, the J call TRBJ1-1, with D hard to call. Trimming cost V 5 bases and J 7 bases, with 20 bases left between them. CDR1 is MNHEY and CDR2 is SVGAGI in the germline V gene. The CDR3 has 15 residues. CDR3 amino acids: CASSTRQFSENEAFF. In DNA form, the CDR3 reads TGTGCCAGCAGTACTAGACAATTTTCGGAGAATGAAGCTTTCTTT.

The chain employs TRBV30 and TRBJ2-7; possibly TRBD2 for D (6 bases). This CDR3 has 12 residues. Germline V gene sequence: CDR1 GTSNPN, CDR2 SVGIG (reference sequence). Deletions cut 0 bases from V and 4 bases from J, with 7 bases between. CDR3 loop: CAWSVRGYEQYF. CDR3 in DNA: TGTGCCTGGAGTGTACGGGGGTACGAGCAGTACTTC.

The gene calls are TRBV5-1 and TRBJ1-1; the D gene is possibly TRBD1 (6 bases). Germline V lookup: CDR1 SGHRS, CDR2 YFSETQ. V shed 4 bases and J shed 8 bases, with 9 bases lying between them. The CDR3 spans 11 residues. The CDR3 here is CASSTQGEAFF. The DNA of the CDR3 is TGCGCCAGCAGCACCCAGGGGGAAGCTTTCTTT. The full variable domain, rest sourced from reference TRBV5-1 and TRBJ1-1, is KAGVTQTPRYLIKTRGQQVTLSCSPISGHRSVSWYQQTPGQGLQFLFEYFSETQRNKGNFPGRFSGRQFSNSRSEMNVSTLELGDSALYLCASSTQGEAFFGQGTRLTVV.

In its sample, this clone was seen once. The chain joins TRBV10-1 to TRBJ1-1, with 8 bases aligning to TRBD1. The CDR3 has 13 amino acids. V shed 2 bases, J shed 5 bases, and the junction held 1 base outside the gene matches. Germline values: CDR1 WNHNN, CDR2 SYGVQD (reference sequence). The CDR3 bases are TGCGCCAGCAGTGAGACAGGGGGGACTGAAGCTTTCTTT. Translated: CASSETGGTEAFF.

The rearrangement joins TRBV11-2 to TRBJ2-4; TRBD2 matches at 12 bases. CDR3 length equals 17 residues. Trimming cost V 2 bases and J 0 bases; bases outside gene matches: 2. The germline V gene has CDR1 SGHAT and CDR2 FQNNGV. Written as DNA, the CDR3 is TGTGCCAGCAGCTTACGGACTAGCGGGGTAGCCAAAAACATTCAGTACTTC. Amino acids: CASSLRTSGVAKNIQYF.

V usage is TRBV6-5 and J usage is TRBJ1-4; D ambiguous. Looked up from germline, CDR1 is MNHEY and CDR2 is SVGAGI. The CDR3 totals 14 residues. V was trimmed by 2 bases and J by 8 bases, leaving 12 bases between them. CDR3 DNA sequence: TGTGCCAGCAGTTACACAGCCGGTGGCGAAAAACTGTTTTTT. This encodes CASSYTAGGEKLFF.